This T cell receptor beta chain was sequenced in a study of siplizumab effects on memory and regulatory T cells. The repertoire was sequenced with immunoSEQ multiplex PCR; TCRdb's copy has only in-frame clones and lacks some. The sample consists of more than 85,000 clones, about 92% of them appearing once. With respect to this clone: The antigen is undetermined.

Overall study findings and caveats: Apparently more diverse than memory cells, naive T cells also seemed major alloresponse contributors.

CDR1 and CDR2 from the germline V gene are MNHEY and SVGAGI. Trimming pared 6 bases from V and 0 bases from J, leaving 12 bases between. CDR3 size: 15 residues. The TCR sequence derives from a human donor in good health. The rearrangement links TRBV6-5 to TRBJ1-3, with D unclear. Source material: Tregs sorted from blood. The CDR3, as DNA: TGTGCCAGCAGACCGCCCGAGGACTCTGGAAACACCATATATTTT. Its translation: CASRPPEDSGNTIYF.